The present T cell receptor (beta chain) was sequenced within a study of CD8 T cells in Susac syndrome. This clonotype was observed a few times. Reverse transcription used roughly 0.5 to 1 ug RNA and random hexamers. Amplification of TCR beta CDR3 used immunoSEQ multiplex PCR across 54 Vbeta and 13 Jbeta. In TCRdb, the immunoSEQ multiplex PCR reads were re-called with MiXCR into one record per CDR3 protein. Found here are 180,000 or so distinct CDR3 sequences, 90% to 95% of them singletons; the top ten hold roughly 0.15%. The CDR3 has 14 amino acids. J was trimmed by 0 bases and V by 6 bases; bases with no gene match: 4. Germline CDR1 SEHNR, CDR2 FQNEAQ (reference sequence). Both CD4+ and CD8+ T cells were negatively isolated, and TEMRA cells underwent FACS enrichment.

This TCR was recovered from a human donor in good health. The sample was CD4+ T cells from PBMCs. V gene TRBV7-9 combines with J gene TRBJ2-7; TRBD1 agrees at 8 bases. This chain's CDR3 is CASRGTGVSYEQYF. CDR3 nucleotides: TGTGCCAGCAGAGGGACAGGTGTCTCCTACGAGCAGTACTTC.